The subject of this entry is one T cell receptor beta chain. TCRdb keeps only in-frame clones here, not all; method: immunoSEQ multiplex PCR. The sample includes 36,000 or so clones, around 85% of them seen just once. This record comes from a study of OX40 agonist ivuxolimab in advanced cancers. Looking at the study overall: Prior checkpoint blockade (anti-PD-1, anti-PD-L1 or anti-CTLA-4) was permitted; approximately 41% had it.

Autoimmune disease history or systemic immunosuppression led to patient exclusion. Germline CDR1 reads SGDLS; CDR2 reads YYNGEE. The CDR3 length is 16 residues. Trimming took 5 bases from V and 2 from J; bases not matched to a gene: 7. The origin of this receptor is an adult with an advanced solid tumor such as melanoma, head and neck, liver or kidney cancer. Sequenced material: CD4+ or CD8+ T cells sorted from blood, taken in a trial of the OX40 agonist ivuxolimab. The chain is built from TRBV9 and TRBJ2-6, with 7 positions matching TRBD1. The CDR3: CASRGDRDPGANVLTF. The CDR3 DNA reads TGTGCCAGCAGGGGCGACAGGGACCCTGGGGCCAACGTCCTGACTTTC. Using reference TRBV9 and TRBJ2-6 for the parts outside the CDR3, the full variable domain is DSGVTQTPKHLITATGQRVTLRCSPRSGDLSVYWYQQSLDQGLQFLIQYYNGEERAKGNILERFSAQQFPDLHSELNLSSLELGDSALYFCASRGDRDPGANVLTFGAGSRLTVL.